The 5 T cell receptor beta chains given below trace back to one sample, sequenced in a study of shared clonotypes between healthy human individuals. Measured with immunoSEQ multiplex PCR; TCRdb has only the in-frame clones, and not every one. This repertoire shows 1.4 million or so clones, roughly 98.5% found once; its top ten account for approximately 0.4%. Sequenced input: naive CD4+ T cells sorted from blood. Subset given: CD45RA+ positively selected. The origin of the receptors is a man in his thirties or forties in good health.

Written as DNA, the CDR3 is TGTGCCAGCAGTTTAGGACTAGCGGGAGAATCGGCAGATACGCAGTATTTT. It codes for CASSLGLAGESADTQYF. The J gene is TRBJ2-3, the V gene TRBV7-3; 13 bases align to TRBD2. The CDR3 is 17 residues long. J was trimmed by 4 bases and V by 6 bases; bases with no gene match: 10. The germline gives CDR1 SGHTA, CDR2 FQGTGA.

This clone has just a few counts. This sample also contains other DNA sequences that code for the same CDR3. The rearrangement links TRBV9 to TRBJ2-3, with unresolved D. V lost 0 bases, J lost 0 bases, and 5 bases lay in between. The CDR3 runs 14 residues. Germline V CDR1 and CDR2: SGDLS, YYNGEE. In nucleotides, the CDR3 is TGTGCCAGCAGCGTAGTTGGGAGCACAGATACGCAGTATTTT. It is translated as CASSVVGSTDTQYF.

This chain joins TRBV27 and TRBJ2-3; D assignment may be TRBD1 or TRBD2 (5 bases each). V lost 2 bases and J lost 4, with 10 bases in between. The CDR3 length is 14 residues. Per the germline V gene, CDR1 is MNHEY and CDR2 is SMNVEV (reference sequence). CDR3 loop: CASSLRDQADTQYF. The CDR3 nucleotides read TGTGCCAGCAGTTTAAGGGACCAGGCAGATACGCAGTATTTT.

This chain joins TRBV19 and TRBJ2-3; either TRBD1 or TRBD2 may fit D (5 bases each). V was clipped by 3 bases and J by 6 bases, with 7 bases between them. The CDR3 length is 12 residues. Per germline, CDR1 LNHDA and CDR2 SQIVND (reference sequence). The CDR3, as DNA: TGTGCCAGTAGTATGGGACGGGATACGCAGTATTTT. It translates to CASSMGRDTQYF.

This clone is a singleton in its sample. The J gene is TRBJ2-7, the V gene TRBV11-3; D not resolved. The ends were cut back, 2 bases at V and 0 bases at J, with 11 bases in the middle. Germline V gene data show CDR1 as SGHNT and CDR2 as YENEEA. This CDR3 is 15 amino acids long. The CDR3 sequence: CASSLSMAYSYEQYF. In nucleotides, the CDR3 is TGTGCCAGCAGCTTATCAATGGCCTACTCCTACGAGCAGTACTTC.